This TCR beta chain was recorded in a study of cytomegalovirus exposure and HLA in healthy donors. Study results and caveats: Association of a missense DCLRE1C variant with TCR beta V- and J-gene trimming was reported in a later analysis. Later on, an analysis showed TCR association rates differing by HLA locus, with DRB1 the most and HLA-C the fewest.

For this clone: What it binds is not known.

The PCR used 60 Vbeta and 13 Jbeta primers. The protocol was immunoSEQ multiplex PCR, while the TCRdb copy is restricted to in-frame clones and leaves out a portion. The table has 150,000 or so clones, roughly 79% seen once. Nominal health characterized the donors when sampled, though unrecorded immune exposures were likely. The V gene end was trimmed by 4 bases and the J gene end by 7 bases; junction bases not matched to a gene: 10. CDR3 length equals 16 residues. Per germline, CDR1 SGHVS and CDR2 FNYEAQ. This chain links TRBV7-6 with TRBJ2-7; 13 nucleotides align to TRBD2. The TCR comes from a woman between 18 and 30 years old in good health and CMV-seropositive. Sample: PBMCs. This CDR3 reads CASSSTRTSGGEEQYF. As DNA, the CDR3 is TGTGCCAGCAGCTCCACCCGGACTAGCGGGGGCGAGGAGCAGTACTTC.